The 8 T cell receptor beta chains below come from one sample, sequenced in a study of T cell repertoires in cytomegalovirus infection. MiXCR, applied by TCRdb to the reads, yields one record per CDR3 protein. The repertoire holds some 920,000 distinct CDR3 sequences, with 30% to 40% as singletons. These TCRs are of unknown antigen specificity. This material consisted of cultured CD8+ T cells from PBMCs, taken from culture after CMV antigen stimulation. The receptors derive from a human donor in good health (CMV status not recorded). Some clones in this sample may be carry-over from other donors' samples.

The chain links TRBV6-1 to TRBJ1-2, with a weak D call TRBD1 (5 bases). Germline CDR1 is MNHNS and CDR2 is SASEGT. The V and J ends lost 1 base and 5 bases respectively, with 20 bases between them. The CDR3 covers 17 residues. The CDR3 is CASSEEWALDRFYGYTF. The CDR3 bases are TGTGCCAGCAGTGAAGAATGGGCCCTTGACAGATTTTATGGCTACACCTTC.

The chain joins TRBV4-3 to TRBJ2-1; TRBD1 matches at 7 bases. CDR3 size: 17 residues. After removal of 4 bases from V and 2 bases from J, the junction contained 11 bases not matched to a gene. Per the germline V gene, CDR1 is LGHNA and CDR2 is YSLEER. The chain's CDR3 is CASSLYRGTIPYNEQFF. CDR3 sequence (DNA): TGCGCCAGCAGCCTATACAGGGGTACTATTCCCTACAATGAGCAGTTCTTC.

The rearrangement links TRBV6-6 to TRBJ2-7, with 9 bases matching TRBD2. The V and J ends lost 5 bases and 6 bases, in that order; junction bases with no gene match: 8. The CDR3 extends over 14 amino acids. In germline, CDR1 is MNHNY, CDR2 SVGAGI (reference sequence). The CDR3 DNA reads TGTGCCAGCAGTCTAGCGGGGTCCCCCGGCGAGCAGTACGTC. Translation gives CASSLAGSPGEQYV.

The CDR3 DNA sequence: TGTGCCAGCAGTTACTCCACAGGGAGCTCCTACAATGAGCAGTTCTTC. Translation: CASSYSTGSSYNEQFF. The V call is TRBV6-2 or TRBV6-3, the J call TRBJ2-1; a possible D gene is TRBD1 (6 bases). Between the trimmed V and J ends, which lost 0 bases and 0 bases, there was a span of 9 bases. The CDR3 spans 16 residues. CDR1 and CDR2 from the germline V gene are MNHEY and SVGEGT.

The chain recombines TRBV13 with TRBJ1-2; D perhaps matches TRBD1 (6 bases). Germline lookup yields CDR1 PRHDT and CDR2 FYEKMQ (reference sequence). This CDR3 contains 17 residues. Trimming took off 3 bases at V and 5 bases at J, with 22 bases between the two ends. CDR3 bases: TGTGCCAGCAGCTTTTCACAGGGTACTAACTTAGGTTATGGCTACACCTTC. It is translated as CASSFSQGTNLGYGYTF.

This clonotype was counted at least ten times. This sequence joins TRBV7-8 and TRBJ2-3, with D maybe TRBD1 (6 bases). Germline V gene lookup returns CDR1 SGHVS and CDR2 FQNEAQ. Trimming shortened V by 4 bases and J by 4 bases, and 15 bases separated the two germline ends. The CDR3 has 15 amino acids. CDR3 region: CASSSQGIWPDTQYF. The CDR3 DNA follows: TGTGCCAGCAGCTCACAGGGAATTTGGCCAGATACGCAGTATTTT. The whole variable domain, remainder taken from reference TRBV7-8 and TRBJ2-3, is GAGVSQSPRYKVAKRGQDVALRCDPISGHVSLFWYQQALGQGPEFLTYFQNEAQLDKSGLPSDRFFAERPEGSVSTLKIQRTQQEDSAVYLCASSSQGIWPDTQYFGPGTRLTVL.

The chain combines TRBV6-1 with TRBJ2-1; D is unclear. V was pared by 11 bases and J by 5 bases, with 4 bases between. This CDR3 has 9 amino acids. The V gene's germline CDR1 is MNHNS and CDR2 SASEGT. This CDR3 is CAAHNEQFF. The CDR3 DNA follows: TGTGCCGCCCACAATGAGCAGTTCTTC.

Points on this clonotype: This may arise from a read error, as a much more abundant clone is one base away. The rearrangement uses TRBV7-2 and TRBJ2-7; D not resolved. CDR1 and CDR2 from the germline V gene are SGHTA and FQGNSA. The CDR3 totals 13 residues. The CDR3 protein is CVSSLGPVLEQYV. CDR3 sequence (DNA): TGTGTCAGCAGCTTAGGGCCGGTACTCGAGCAGTACGTC.